This TCR beta chain was observed in a study of T cell responses to AZD1222 COVID-19 vaccine. The table came from immunoSEQ multiplex PCR; TCRdb's copy has only in-frame clones and leaves some out. The table has approximately 150,000 clones, about 92% seen once. With respect to this clone: As yet, its antigen is unknown.

Overall study findings and caveats: All repertoire sampling was performed exclusively after the peak T cell response. Recipients of two AZD1222 doses showed rising Spike-specific TCR breadth and depth.

Trimming cost V 6 bases and J 8 bases, with 14 bases left between them. CDR3 length equals 14 residues. Germline V gene sequence: CDR1 SGHAT, CDR2 FQNNGV. The chain joins TRBV11-2 to TRBJ1-6; tentative D call: TRBD1 (5 bases). This TCR came from an adult in good health. The starting material was peripheral blood, obtained on day 0 of MenACWY control vaccination. CDR3 residues: CASRLGPGYSPLHF. The CDR3 DNA sequence: TGTGCCAGCAGGTTGGGACCGGGGTATTCACCCCTCCACTTT.